This T cell receptor beta chain appears in the sequencing data of a study of vaccination and CD4 T cells after COVID-19. Regarding this clonotype: Its antigen remains unidentified.

The study sequenced cultured CD4+ T cell DNA using the Oncomine TCR Beta short-read assay. DNA came from CD4+ T cells after culture. TCRdb reprocessed the PCR reads with MiXCR, giving one entry per CDR3 protein. The repertoire holds roughly 28,000 distinct CDR3 sequences, with roughly 52% as singletons. Treatment reported: roughly nine-day PBMC culture with coronavirus spike peptide pools or control peptides (ViraFEST assay). The V and J ends lost 6 bases and 2 bases, in that order; junction bases with no gene match: 17. The CDR3 is made up of 19 amino acids. The receptor was isolated from a human donor who received a COVID-19 vaccine. The J gene is TRBJ2-3, the V gene TRBV12-3 or TRBV12-4; 10 bases are shared with TRBD2. This specimen was CD4+ T cells from blood, cultured in vitro, taken before SARS-CoV-2 vaccination. The CDR3 DNA sequence: TGTGCCAGCAGCTCCTGGGGGGTAGCGGGGGGTGGGGTCACAGATACGCAGTATTTT. This codes for CASSSWGVAGGGVTDTQYF.